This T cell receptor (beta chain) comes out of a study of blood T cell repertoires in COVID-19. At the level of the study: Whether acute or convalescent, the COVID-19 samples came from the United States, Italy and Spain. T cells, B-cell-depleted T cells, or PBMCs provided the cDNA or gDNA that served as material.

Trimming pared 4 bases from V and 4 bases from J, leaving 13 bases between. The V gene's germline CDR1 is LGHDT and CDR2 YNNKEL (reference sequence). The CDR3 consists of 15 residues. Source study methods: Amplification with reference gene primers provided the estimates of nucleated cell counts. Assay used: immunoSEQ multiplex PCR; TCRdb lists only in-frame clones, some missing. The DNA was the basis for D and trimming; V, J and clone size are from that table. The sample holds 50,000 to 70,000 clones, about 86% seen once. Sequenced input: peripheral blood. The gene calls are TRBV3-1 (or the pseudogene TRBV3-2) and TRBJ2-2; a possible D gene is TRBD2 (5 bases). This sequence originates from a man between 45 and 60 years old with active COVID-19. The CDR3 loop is CASSPRLSGTGELFF. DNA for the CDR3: TGTGCCAGCAGCCCTAGGCTCAGCGGCACCGGGGAGCTGTTTTTT.